The source of this T cell receptor (beta chain) is a study of blood T cells in healthy people across ages. Together with a sample-barcoded 5' primer, a J-beta primer mix was included in a second PCR lasting about 6 to 12 cycles. TCRdb re-analysed the 5' RACE reads in MiXCR, keeping a single row per CDR3 protein. The sample includes roughly 800,000 distinct CDR3 sequences, 55% to 70% of them seen just once. Germline CDR1 and CDR2: SEHNR and FQNEAQ (reference sequence). V gave up 5 bases and J gave up 7 bases, with 17 bases separating them. This CDR3 comprises 15 residues. The sequencing sample was made of blood. V usage is TRBV7-9 and J usage is TRBJ1-4; no reliable D call. This TCR was recovered from a man aged 30-40 years in good health. CDR3 protein: CASSPPGLFSEKLFF. The CDR3 region has the DNA TGTGCCAGCAGCCCCCCCGGATTATTTTCTGAAAAACTGTTTTTT. The full variable domain, its missing parts supplied by reference TRBV7-9 and TRBJ1-4, is DTGVSQNPRHKITKRGQNVTFRCDPISEHNRLYWYRQTLGQGPEFLTYFQNEAQLEKSRLLSDRFSAERPKGSFSTLEIQRTEQGDSAMYLCASSPPGLFSEKLFFGSGTQLSVL.